These T cell receptor beta chains were read from a single sample in a study of technical replicates of blood from several donors. TCRdb's table, derived via immunoSEQ multiplex PCR, lists solely in-frame clones and lacks some. The data show under 100,000 clones, just under 95% seen once. The material sequenced was T cells isolated from PBMCs. The source is a human donor in good health. Both conserved end residues are part of each CDR3. The D gene is left open where the match is weak. Clone size, where shown, is once, few, many, or a class for clones that have expanded.

J | D | size | V | CDR3 | DNA
TRBJ1-2 | - | - | TRBV30 | CAWSYPPTGGYTF | TGTGCCTGGAGTTATCCTCCGACGGGTGGCTACACCTTC
TRBJ1-1 | TRBD1 | - | TRBV11-2 | CASSPRTGLSEAFF | TGTGCCAGCAGCCCCCGGACAGGTTTATCTGAAGCTTTCTTT
TRBJ2-1 | TRBD2 | - | TRBV19 | CASRELAGGDNEQFF | TGTGCCAGTAGGGAGCTAGCGGGAGGGGACAATGAGCAGTTCTTC
TRBJ2-3 | TRBD1 | - | TRBV10-3 | CAISEAKRQGAGTDTQYF | TGTGCCATCAGTGAGGCCAAACGACAGGGGGCTGGCACAGATACGCAGTATTTT
TRBJ2-7 | TRBD1 | - | TRBV27 | CASSGTGFEGGNYEQYF | TGTGCCAGCAGTGGGACAGGGTTCGAGGGGGGAAATTACGAGCAGTACTTC
TRBJ1-2 | TRBD1 | - | TRBV29-1 | CSASQGNNYGYTF | TGCAGCGCCTCACAGGGGAATAACTATGGCTACACCTTC
TRBJ2-1 | - | - | TRBV19 | CASSITGFHNEQFF | TGTGCCAGTAGTATTACAGGCTTTCACAATGAGCAGTTCTTC
TRBJ2-7 | TRBD2 | once | TRBV7-6 | CASSTIKGASGRTDEQYF | TGTGCCAGCAGCACTATAAAGGGGGCTAGCGGGAGAACAGACGAGCAGTACTTC
TRBJ2-1 | TRBD2 | - | TRBV28 | CASGRGRSYNEQFF | TGTGCATCGGGGCGGGGGAGATCCTACAATGAGCAGTTCTTC
TRBJ2-5 | TRBD2 | - | TRBV6-1 | CASKREAWETQYF | TGTGCCAGCAAGCGGGAGGCGTGGGAGACCCAGTACTTC
TRBJ1-3 | - | - | TRBV29-1 | CSVVSGGSGNTIYF | TGCAGCGTTGTGTCCGGCGGCTCTGGAAACACCATATATTTT
TRBJ2-5 | - | - | TRBV28 | CASSSDSKETQYF | TGTGCCAGCAGCTCAGACAGCAAAGAGACCCAGTACTTC
TRBJ2-3 | TRBD2 | once | TRBV5-4 | CASSLGGRGTDTQYF | TGTGCCAGCAGCTTGGGTGGGAGGGGCACAGATACGCAGTATTTT
TRBJ2-1 | TRBD2 | - | TRBV6-1 | CASRGLAGNNEQFF | TGTGCCAGCAGAGGACTAGCGGGTAACAATGAGCAGTTCTTC
TRBJ2-7 | - | - | TRBV7-9 | CASSLILSGYEQYF | TGTGCCAGCAGCTTAATCTTATCGGGTTACGAGCAGTACTTC
TRBJ1-5 | TRBD1 | once | TRBV29-1 | CSAWPTGGYSNQPQHF | TGCAGCGCCTGGCCGACAGGGGGGTATAGCAATCAGCCCCAGCATTTT
TRBJ2-2 | - | - | TRBV28 | CASSLQTLPNTGELFF | TGTGCCAGCAGTTTACAGACACTCCCGAACACCGGGGAGCTGTTTTTT
TRBJ1-3 | - | - | TRBV2 | CASFQGFDGNTIYF | TGTGCCAGCTTCCAGGGATTCGATGGAAACACCATATATTTT
TRBJ2-3 | TRBD2 | - | TRBV19 | CASSIEGGRALSLSTDTQYF | TGTGCCAGTAGTATTGAGGGCGGGAGGGCCCTATCTCTCAGCACAGATACGCAGTATTTT
TRBJ1-5 | - | - | TRBV6-6 | CASNPRQAYSNQPQHF | TGTGCCAGCAACCCCCGCCAGGCTTATAGCAATCAGCCCCAGCATTTT
TRBJ2-7 | - | - | TRBV11-1 | CASSLWLQGHSYEQYF | TGTGCCAGCAGCTTATGGCTCCAGGGACACTCCTACGAGCAGTACTTC
TRBJ2-1 | TRBD2 | - | TRBV7-8 | CASSLLGPLAGVYEQFF | TGTGCCAGCAGCTTATTAGGCCCCCTAGCGGGAGTTTATGAGCAGTTCTTC
TRBJ1-3 | TRBD1 | - | TRBV30 | CAWKSGQRGNTIYF | TGTGCCTGGAAATCGGGACAGAGGGGAAACACCATATATTTT
TRBJ1-6 | - | - | TRBV6-5 | CASSYVAGRNSPLHF | TGTGCCAGCAGTTACGTGGCAGGGAGGAATTCACCCCTCCACTTT
TRBJ2-5 | - | - | TRBV4-2 | CASSQESGRGPVETQYF | TGTGCCAGCAGCCAAGAATCGGGCAGGGGACCGGTAGAGACCCAGTACTTC
TRBJ2-2 | TRBD2 | - | TRBV19 | CATPARGTSGPNTGELFF | TGTGCCACCCCCGCTCGGGGGACTAGCGGACCTAACACCGGGGAGCTGTTTTTT
TRBJ2-1 | TRBD2 | - | TRBV2 | CASSETDSGRPAGGDGKGEQFF | TGTGCCAGCAGTGAGACGGACAGCGGACGGCCGGCGGGGGGCGACGGGAAGGGGGAGCAGTTCTTC
TRBJ2-3 | - | - | TRBV11-3 | CASSQEGGSTDTQYF | TGTGCCAGCAGCCAGGAGGGGGGGAGCACAGATACGCAGTATTTT
TRBJ2-5 | - | - | TRBV20-1 | CSAQGWETQYF | TGCAGTGCCCAGGGGTGGGAGACCCAGTACTTC
TRBJ2-7 | - | - | TRBV13 | CASSSTALPGDEQYF | TGTGCCAGCAGCTCGACAGCCCTCCCTGGCGACGAGCAGTACTTC
TRBJ1-2 | - | once | TRBV15 | CATSRDGTKNAYGYTF | TGTGCCACCAGCAGAGATGGCACAAAAAATGCCTATGGCTACACCTTC
TRBJ2-1 | TRBD2 | - | TRBV29-1 | CSVDGLAGLSSYNEQFF | TGCAGCGTGGACGGACTAGCGGGGTTAAGCTCCTACAATGAGCAGTTCTTC
TRBJ2-1 | TRBD2 | - | TRBV28 | CATELAGGADEQFF | TGTGCCACCGAGCTAGCGGGAGGGGCGGATGAGCAGTTCTTC
TRBJ2-1 | - | - | TRBV10-2 | CASSEDSGYNEQFF | TGCGCCAGCAGTGAGGACAGTGGGTACAATGAGCAGTTCTTC
TRBJ1-1 | - | - | TRBV10-3 | CAISESRLNTEAFF | TGTGCCATCAGTGAGTCCAGATTAAACACTGAAGCTTTCTTT
TRBJ1-1 | TRBD1 | - | TRBV25-1 | CASSVNRGTEAFF | TGTGCCAGCAGTGTAAACAGGGGCACTGAAGCTTTCTTT
TRBJ1-4 | TRBD1 | - | TRBV28 | CASSLLTGRNEKLFF | TGTGCCAGCAGTTTATTGACAGGGAGGAATGAAAAACTGTTTTTT
TRBJ1-1 | - | - | TRBV6-5 | CASSLTTRADTEAFF | TGTGCCAGCAGCCTAACTACGAGGGCGGACACTGAAGCTTTCTTT
TRBJ2-1 | - | - | TRBV7-9 | CASSLVQGIYDEQFF | TGTGCCAGCAGCTTAGTGCAGGGAATTTATGATGAGCAGTTCTTC
TRBJ2-6 | - | - | TRBV5-1 | CASLRDSGANVLTF | TGCGCCAGCCTCAGGGACTCTGGGGCCAACGTCCTGACTTTC
TRBJ2-3 | TRBD2 | - | TRBV7-8 | CASSLRPRWREVGDTQYF | TGTGCCAGCAGCTTACGACCGCGATGGCGGGAGGTAGGAGATACGCAGTATTTT
TRBJ1-5 | - | once | TRBV7-2 | CASSFSGYSNQPQHF | TGTGCCAGCAGCTTCTCCGGGTATAGCAATCAGCCCCAGCATTTT
TRBJ2-1 | TRBD2 | once | TRBV10-2 | CASRTGTSGGNYNEQFF | TGCGCCAGCAGGACCGGGACTAGCGGGGGGAATTACAATGAGCAGTTCTTC
TRBJ2-3 | TRBD1 | - | TRBV19 | CASSILGQETDTQYF | TGTGCCAGTAGTATCCTCGGACAGGAGACAGATACGCAGTATTTT
TRBJ1-2 | - | - | TRBV5-1 | CASSLSSGYGYTF | TGCGCCAGCAGCTTGAGCTCAGGGTATGGCTACACCTTC
TRBJ2-1 | TRBD2 | - | TRBV7-3 | CASSLSGGDYNEQFF | TGTGCCAGCAGCCTCAGCGGGGGAGATTACAATGAGCAGTTCTTC
TRBJ2-2 | TRBD2 | - | TRBV11-1 | CASALGTSGRADTGELFF | TGTGCCAGCGCCCTGGGGACTAGCGGGAGGGCCGACACCGGGGAGCTGTTTTTT